The 11 T cell receptor beta chains reported below all come from one sample, sequenced in a study of Tregs in tolerant kidney transplant recipients. Clones were read by immunoSEQ multiplex PCR, and TCRdb kept only the in-frame ones, dropping some. The sample yields 50,000 or so clones, of which the top ten take up approximately 0.78%. The sample here was CD4+ T cells from blood, taken before the transplant. The receptor set was obtained from a human donor who received a combined kidney and bone marrow transplant.

To note about this clone: With the read ending 3 residues before the CDR3 end, the germline J gene is used to fill in that end. This sequence joins TRBV19 and TRBJ2-2; 9 bases are a match to TRBD2. This CDR3 is 17 amino acids long. The junction had 10 bases not matched to a gene; V was cut back by 4 bases and J by 4 bases. The germline gives CDR1 LNHDA, CDR2 SQIVND (reference sequence). The CDR3 region is CASSTLPGLAFTGELFF. The sequenced part of the CDR3 DNA is TGTGCCAGTAGTACCCTGCCGGGACTAGCTTTCACCGGGGAG.

To note about this clone: The read terminates 3 residues before the CDR3 end, so the remaining end is supplied by the germline J gene. The chain employs TRBV30 and TRBJ1-1, with TRBD1 matching over 7 bases. Unmatched junction bases numbered 2, after V lost 3 bases and J lost 1 base. The CDR3 is 13 residues long. CDR1 GTSNPN and CDR2 SVGIG come from the germline V gene (reference sequence). CDR3 DNA (partial): TGTGCCTGGAGGGGACAGCCGAACACTGAA. Encoded protein: CAWRGQPNTE. The entire CDR3 is CAWRGQPNTEAFF.

About this clone itself: Coverage ceases 3 residues before the CDR3 finishes, and the germline J gene fills in the end. The chain joins TRBV5-6 to TRBJ1-2, with 7 nucleotides matching TRBD1. The CDR3 totals 15 residues. The junction had 12 bases not matched to a gene; V was cut back by 5 bases and J by 5 bases. Germline CDR1 is SGHDT and CDR2 is YYEEEE. The sequenced part of the CDR3 DNA is TGTGCCAGCAGTTCTACAGGGGCGCTGCGGTATGGC. Its protein is CASSSTGALRYG. The whole CDR3 reads CASSSTGALRYGYTF.

Details on this clone: The observed sequence ends 3 residues before the CDR3 terminus, with the missing tail filled in from the germline J gene. The chain has TRBV19 and TRBJ1-5; D possibly corresponds to TRBD1 (5 bases). Germline CDR1 reads LNHDA; CDR2 reads SQIVND (reference sequence). The CDR3 runs 16 residues. V gave up 5 bases and J gave up 0 bases, with 14 bases separating them. This chain's CDR3 is CASSLEDSYSNQPQHF. The CDR3 DNA, read in part, is TGTGCCAGTAGTTTGGAAGACAGTTATAGCAATCAGCCC.

In regard to this clone: The read terminates 3 residues ahead of where the CDR3 ends, so the germline J gene completes it. The V and J genes are TRBV18 and TRBJ2-2; no firm D call. The germline CDR1 and CDR2 sequences are KGHSH and LQKENI. CDR3 length equals 14 residues. Between the trimmed V and J ends, which lost 3 bases and 1 base, there was a span of 6 bases. The CDR3: CASSPYQNTGELFF. The covered CDR3 bases are TGTGCCAGCTCACCCTACCAGAACACCGGGGAG.

In regard to this clone: The CDR3 end lies 3 residues beyond the end of the read and is filled in from the germline J gene. The J gene is TRBJ2-5, the V gene TRBV5-6; 9 positions agree with TRBD2. The junction had 7 bases not matched to a gene; V was cut back by 5 bases and J by 5 bases. CDR3 length: 14 amino acids. Germline CDR1 is SGHDT and CDR2 is YYEEEE. The CDR3 bases that were read are TGTGCCAGCAGTTATGCTAGCGGGGCCGAGACC. Translation gives CASSYASGAET. The CDR3 reads in full as CASSYASGAETQYF. The full variable domain, its missing parts supplied by reference TRBV5-6 and TRBJ2-5, is DAGVTQSPTHLIKTRGQQVTLRCSPKSGHDTVSWYQQALGQGPQFIFQYYEEEERQRGNFPDRFSGHQFPNYSSELNVNALLLGDSALYLCASSYASGAETQYFGPGTRLLVL.

Details on this clone: The read terminates 3 residues ahead of where the CDR3 ends, so the germline J gene completes it. This rearrangement joins TRBV7-2 to TRBJ2-3; 7 bases match TRBD2. Losses at the gene ends were 5 bases for V and 6 bases for J; bases not matched to a gene: 5. Germline V gene sequence: CDR1 SGHTA, CDR2 FQGNSA. The CDR3 sequence is 13 residues long. Here the CDR3 reads CASSLSGPDTQYF. Incomplete CDR3 DNA: TGTGCCAGCAGCCTTAGCGGGCCTGATACG.

To note about this clone: With the read ending 3 residues before the CDR3 end, the germline J gene is used to fill in that end. V is TRBV7-2 and J is TRBJ1-2; TRBD1 is a possible D gene (6 bases). Germline V CDR1 and CDR2: SGHTA, FQGNSA. The CDR3 has 13 residues. The CDR3 bases that were read are TGTGCTAGTGACTTGGGGGCTGGGACTGGC. It translates to CASDLGAGTG. The CDR3 reads in full as CASDLGAGTGYTF. Together with reference TRBV7-2 and TRBJ1-2, the CDR3 gives the full variable domain: GAGVSQSPSNKVTEKGKDVELRCDPISGHTALYWYRQSLGQGLEFLIYFQGNSAPDKSGLPSDRFSAERTGGSVSTLTIQRTQQEDSAVYLCASDLGAGTGYTFGSGTRLTVV.

Notes on this clone: The CDR3 end lies 3 residues beyond the end of the read and is filled in from the germline J gene. The chain couples TRBV7-9 to TRBJ2-5, with D hard to call. Germline V gene data show CDR1 as SEHNR and CDR2 as FQNEAQ (reference sequence). CDR3 length: 14 residues. V was cut by 5 bases and J by 2 bases, with 12 bases left in between. The part of the CDR3 DNA that was read is TGTGCCAGCAGCATAGACTTCGGTCAAGAGACC. Protein sequence: CASSIDFGQET. In full, the CDR3 reads CASSIDFGQETQYF.

As to this clone: The read finishes 3 residues shy of the CDR3 end, and the germline J gene is used to complete it. J is TRBJ2-7 and V is TRBV29-1; tentatively, D is TRBD2 (5 bases). The germline V gene has CDR1 SQVTM and CDR2 ANQGSEA. The CDR3 contains 18 residues. V dropped 4 bases and J dropped 0 bases, with 25 bases sitting between them. The CDR3 protein is CSVVRGSGGWPSSYEQYF. The sequenced CDR3 bases are TGCAGCGTTGTTAGAGGGTCAGGTGGGTGGCCAAGCTCCTACGAG.

Points on this clone: The CDR3 is cut off 3 residues early in the read; its end comes from the germline J gene. This sequence joins TRBV7-2 and TRBJ1-2; 10 nucleotides agree with TRBD1. The ends lost 5 bases at V and 6 bases at J; junction bases unmatched: 6. The length of the CDR3 is 14 residues. Germline CDR1 SGHTA, CDR2 FQGNSA. CDR3 DNA, as far as it was read: TGTGCCAGCAGCGGTGAGACAGGGGGCCATGGC. Translating it yields CASSGETGGHG. The whole CDR3 protein reads CASSGETGGHGYTF.